This T cell receptor (beta chain) originates from a study of T cell responses to AZD1222 COVID-19 vaccine. Study details: Second-dose groups at about 4 or about 12 weeks were pooled.

The germline V and J ends were trimmed by 5 bases and 1 base, with 9 bases remaining between them. This CDR3 is 14 amino acids long. CDR1 and CDR2 from the germline V gene are SNHLY and FYNNEI. Of note for this clone: Its specificity is not known.

Study-level points and caveats: Regions 160-218 and 743-854 dominated among vaccine-associated CD4 TCRs spanning spike.

Produced via immunoSEQ multiplex PCR; TCRdb's table is partial and in-frame only. The table has about 100,000 clones, less than 90% seen once. The source material was peripheral blood, sampled on day 0 of AZD1222 vaccination. This clonotype was obtained from an adult in good health. The chain has TRBV2 and TRBJ2-1, with no clear D. CDR3 in amino acids: CASSRASSYNEQFF. The CDR3, as DNA: TGTGCCAGCAGTCGGGCCTCTTCCTACAATGAGCAGTTCTTC.